This is a list of T cell receptor beta chains from one sample in a study of post-analysis software for immune sequencing data. TCRdb re-called the PCR reads with MiXCR, one entry per CDR3 protein. The table lists about 430,000 distinct CDR3 sequences, approximately 38% of them singletons, with 7.6% in the top ten. The sequenced material came from blood. The receptors originated from a girl aged 2-9 years with multiple sclerosis. The CDR3 runs from the conserved cysteine through the conserved F or W.

TRBJ2-7 | TRBV10-3 | CAISESPTDEQYF
TRBJ1-2 | TRBV5-1 | CASSRDPLEGYTF
TRBJ1-4 | TRBV6-2/TRBV6-3 | CASSYGDSANEKLFF
TRBJ2-5 | TRBV10-3 | CAISETRVWRETQYF
TRBJ1-2 | TRBV7-2 | CASRQETGIRYYGYTF
TRBJ2-5 | TRBV5-6 | CASSMGPQETQYF
TRBJ2-5 | TRBV5-6 | CASSLTGVQETQYF
TRBJ2-7 | TRBV3-1 | CASSHDGFEQYF
TRBJ2-7 | TRBV20-1 | CSATSPAGAGYEQYF
TRBJ1-1 | TRBV29-1 | CSAVWGRYTEAFF
TRBJ1-2 | TRBV6-6 | CASIEGGRSGYTF
TRBJ1-1 | TRBV29-1 | CSGHRVSEAFF
TRBJ2-5 | TRBV4-1 | CASSQGFSGSIQETQYF
. | TRBV14 | CASSQDRYRIYEQYF
TRBJ2-1 | TRBV29-1 | CSVEEESLYNEQFF